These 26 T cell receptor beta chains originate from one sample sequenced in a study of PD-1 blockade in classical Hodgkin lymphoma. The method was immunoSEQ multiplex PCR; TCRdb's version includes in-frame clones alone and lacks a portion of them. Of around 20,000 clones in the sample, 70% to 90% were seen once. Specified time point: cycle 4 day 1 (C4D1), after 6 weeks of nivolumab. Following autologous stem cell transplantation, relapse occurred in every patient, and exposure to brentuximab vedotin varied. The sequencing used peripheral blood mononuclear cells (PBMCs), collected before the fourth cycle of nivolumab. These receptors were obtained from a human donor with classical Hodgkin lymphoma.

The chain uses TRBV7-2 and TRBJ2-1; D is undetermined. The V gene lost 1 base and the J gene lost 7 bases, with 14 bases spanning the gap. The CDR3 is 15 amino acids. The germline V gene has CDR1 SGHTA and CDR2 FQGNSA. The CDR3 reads CASSLGASPENEQFF. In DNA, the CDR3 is TGTGCCAGCAGCTTAGGGGCTAGTCCTGAAAATGAGCAGTTCTTC.

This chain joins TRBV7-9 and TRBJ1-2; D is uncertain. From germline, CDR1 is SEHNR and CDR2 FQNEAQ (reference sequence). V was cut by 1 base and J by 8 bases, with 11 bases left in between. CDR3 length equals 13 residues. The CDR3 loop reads CASSLVTIRGYTF. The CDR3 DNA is TGTGCCAGCAGCTTAGTCACGATACGAGGCTACACCTTC.

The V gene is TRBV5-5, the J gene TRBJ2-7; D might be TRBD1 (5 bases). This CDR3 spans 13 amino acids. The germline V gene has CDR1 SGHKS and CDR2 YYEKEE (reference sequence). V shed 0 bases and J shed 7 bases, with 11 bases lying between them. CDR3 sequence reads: CASSLVGRAEQYV. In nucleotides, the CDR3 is TGTGCCAGCAGCTTGGTAGGCAGGGCAGAGCAGTACGTC.

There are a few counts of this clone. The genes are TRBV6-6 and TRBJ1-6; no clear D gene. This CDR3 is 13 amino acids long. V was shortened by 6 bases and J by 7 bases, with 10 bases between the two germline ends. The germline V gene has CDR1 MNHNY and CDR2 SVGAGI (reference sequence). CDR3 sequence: CASRSLTNSPLHF. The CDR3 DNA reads TGTGCCAGCAGAAGTCTGACAAATTCACCCCTCCACTTT.

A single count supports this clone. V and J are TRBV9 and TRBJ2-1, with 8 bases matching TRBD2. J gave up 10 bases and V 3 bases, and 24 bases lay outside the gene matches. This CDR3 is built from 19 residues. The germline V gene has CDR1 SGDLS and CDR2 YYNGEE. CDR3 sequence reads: CASSASTEGWGTRALEQFF. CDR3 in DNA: TGTGCCAGCAGCGCGTCGACGGAGGGGTGGGGGACTAGGGCTTTGGAGCAGTTCTTC. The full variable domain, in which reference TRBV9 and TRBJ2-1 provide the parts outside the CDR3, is DSGVTQTPKHLITATGQRVTLRCSPRSGDLSVYWYQQSLDQGLQFLIQYYNGEERAKGNILERFSAQQFPDLHSELNLSSLELGDSALYFCASSASTEGWGTRALEQFFGPGTRLTVL.

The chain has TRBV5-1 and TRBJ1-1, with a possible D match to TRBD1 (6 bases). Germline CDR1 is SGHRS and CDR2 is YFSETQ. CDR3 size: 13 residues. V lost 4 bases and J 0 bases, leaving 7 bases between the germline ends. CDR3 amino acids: CASSGQLNTEAFF. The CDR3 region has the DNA TGCGCCAGCAGCGGACAGTTGAACACTGAAGCTTTCTTT.

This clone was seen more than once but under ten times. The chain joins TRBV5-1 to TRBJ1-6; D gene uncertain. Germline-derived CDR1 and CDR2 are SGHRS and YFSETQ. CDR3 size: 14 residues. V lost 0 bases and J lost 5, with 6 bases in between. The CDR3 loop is CASSLALDNSPLHF. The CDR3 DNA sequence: TGCGCCAGCAGCTTGGCCCTTGATAATTCACCCCTCCACTTT.

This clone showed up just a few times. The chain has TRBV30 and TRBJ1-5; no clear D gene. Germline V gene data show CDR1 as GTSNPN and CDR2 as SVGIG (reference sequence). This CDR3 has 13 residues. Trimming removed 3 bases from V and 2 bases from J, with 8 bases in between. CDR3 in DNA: TGTGCCTGGAGAGGGCAGGGCAATCAGCCCCAGCATTTT. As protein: CAWRGQGNQPQHF. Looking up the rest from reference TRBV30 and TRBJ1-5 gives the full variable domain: SQTIHQWPATLVQPVGSPLSLECTVEGTSNPNLYWYRQAAGRGLQLLFYSVGIGQISSEVPQNLSASRPQDRQFILSSKKLLLSDSGFYLCAWRGQGNQPQHFGDGTRLSIL.

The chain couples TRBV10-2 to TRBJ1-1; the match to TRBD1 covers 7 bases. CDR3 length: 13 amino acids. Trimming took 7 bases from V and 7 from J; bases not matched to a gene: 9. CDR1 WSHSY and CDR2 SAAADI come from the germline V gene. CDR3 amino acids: CASKLAGQSEAFF. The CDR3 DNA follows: TGCGCCAGCAAGCTCGCGGGACAGAGTGAAGCTTTCTTT.

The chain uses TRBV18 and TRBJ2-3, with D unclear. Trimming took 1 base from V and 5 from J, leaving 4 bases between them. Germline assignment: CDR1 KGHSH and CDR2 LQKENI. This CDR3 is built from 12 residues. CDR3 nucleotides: TGTGCCAGCTCACCACAGGGAGATACGCAGTATTTT. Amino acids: CASSPQGDTQYF.

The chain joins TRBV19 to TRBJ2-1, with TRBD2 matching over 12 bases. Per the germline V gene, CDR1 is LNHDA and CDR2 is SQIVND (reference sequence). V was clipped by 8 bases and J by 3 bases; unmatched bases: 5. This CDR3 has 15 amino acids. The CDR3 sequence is CASATSGGRYNEQFF. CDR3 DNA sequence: TGTGCCAGTGCCACTAGCGGGGGGCGCTACAATGAGCAGTTCTTC.

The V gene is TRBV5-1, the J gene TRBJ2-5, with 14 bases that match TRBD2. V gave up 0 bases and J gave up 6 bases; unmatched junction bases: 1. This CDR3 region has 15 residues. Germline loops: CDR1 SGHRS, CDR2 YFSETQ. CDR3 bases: TGCGCCAGCAGCTTGGGACTAGCGGGGGGGAAGACCCAGTACTTC. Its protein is CASSLGLAGGKTQYF.

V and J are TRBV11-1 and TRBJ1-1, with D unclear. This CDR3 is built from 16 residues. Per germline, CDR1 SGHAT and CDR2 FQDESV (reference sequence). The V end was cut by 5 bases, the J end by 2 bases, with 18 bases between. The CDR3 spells CASSHFKWEVNTEAFF. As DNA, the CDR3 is TGTGCCAGCAGCCATTTTAAGTGGGAGGTAAACACTGAAGCTTTCTTT.

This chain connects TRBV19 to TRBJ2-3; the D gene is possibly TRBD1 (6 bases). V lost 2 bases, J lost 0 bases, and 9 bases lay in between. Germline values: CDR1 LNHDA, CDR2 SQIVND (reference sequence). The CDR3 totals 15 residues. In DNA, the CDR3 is TGTGCCAGTAGTATATCAGGGGCTAGCACAGATACGCAGTATTTT. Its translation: CASSISGASTDTQYF.

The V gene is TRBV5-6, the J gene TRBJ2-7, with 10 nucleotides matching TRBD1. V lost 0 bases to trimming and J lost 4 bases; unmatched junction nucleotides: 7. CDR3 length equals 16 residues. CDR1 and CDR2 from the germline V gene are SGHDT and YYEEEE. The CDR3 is CASSLVPGQGFYEQYF. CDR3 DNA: TGTGCCAGCAGCTTGGTCCCGGGACAGGGGTTTTACGAGCAGTACTTC.

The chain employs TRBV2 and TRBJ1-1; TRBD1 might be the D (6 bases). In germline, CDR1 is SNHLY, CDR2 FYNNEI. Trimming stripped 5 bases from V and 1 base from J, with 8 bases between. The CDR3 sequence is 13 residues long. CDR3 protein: CASSQGKNTEAFF. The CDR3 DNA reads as TGTGCCAGCAGTCAGGGGAAGAACACTGAAGCTTTCTTT.

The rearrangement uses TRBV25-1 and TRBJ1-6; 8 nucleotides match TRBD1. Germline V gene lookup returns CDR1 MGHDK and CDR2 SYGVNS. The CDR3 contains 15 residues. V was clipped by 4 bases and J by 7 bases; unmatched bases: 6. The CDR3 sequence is CASSAYRGENSPLHF. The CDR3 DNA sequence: TGTGCCAGCAGTGCCTACAGGGGGGAGAATTCACCCCTCCACTTT.

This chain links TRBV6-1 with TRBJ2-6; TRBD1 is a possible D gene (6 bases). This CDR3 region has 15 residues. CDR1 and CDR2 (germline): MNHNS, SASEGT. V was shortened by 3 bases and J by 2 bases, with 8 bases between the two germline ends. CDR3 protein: CASSDRGAGANVLTF. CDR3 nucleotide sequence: TGTGCCAGCAGTGACAGGGGAGCTGGGGCCAACGTCCTGACTTTC.

This chain's CDR3 is CASSAGTGGVYTEAFF. CDR3 sequence (DNA): TGTGCCAGCAGCGCCGGGACAGGGGGCGTGTACACTGAAGCTTTCTTT. The chain has TRBV2 and TRBJ1-1; 12 nucleotides align to TRBD1. Germline-derived CDR1 and CDR2 are SNHLY and FYNNEI. After removal of 6 bases from V and 3 bases from J, the junction contained 8 bases not matched to a gene. The CDR3 is made up of 16 amino acids.

The CDR3 here is CSVEVIGTDTQYF. The CDR3, as DNA: TGCAGCGTTGAAGTTATAGGCACAGATACGCAGTATTTT. The V call is TRBV29-1, the J call TRBJ2-3; D gene uncertain. Between the trimmed V and J ends, which lost 1 base and 1 base, there was a span of 6 bases. This CDR3 comprises 13 residues. Germline CDR1 SQVTM, CDR2 ANQGSEA.

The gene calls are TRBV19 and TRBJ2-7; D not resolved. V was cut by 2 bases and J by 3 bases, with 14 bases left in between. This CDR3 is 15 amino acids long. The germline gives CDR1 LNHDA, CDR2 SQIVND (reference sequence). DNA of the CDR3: TGTGCCAGTAGTATAAAGGCATCCCCCTTCTACGAGCAGTACGTC. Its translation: CASSIKASPFYEQYV.

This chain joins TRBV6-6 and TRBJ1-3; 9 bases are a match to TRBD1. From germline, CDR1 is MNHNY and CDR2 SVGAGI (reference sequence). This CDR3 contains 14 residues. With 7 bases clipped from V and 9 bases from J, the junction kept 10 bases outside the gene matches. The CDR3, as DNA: TGTGCCAGCAACCTGGACAGGGGAAGGGCCACCATATATTTT. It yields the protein CASNLDRGRATIYF.

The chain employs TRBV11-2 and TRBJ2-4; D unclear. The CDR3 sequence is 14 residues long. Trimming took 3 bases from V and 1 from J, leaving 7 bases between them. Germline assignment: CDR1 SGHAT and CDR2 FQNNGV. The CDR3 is CASSLDGAKNIQYF. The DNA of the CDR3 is TGTGCCAGCAGCTTGGACGGTGCCAAAAACATTCAGTACTTC. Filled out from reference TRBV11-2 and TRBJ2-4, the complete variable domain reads EAGVAQSPRYKIIEKRQSVAFWCNPISGHATLYWYQQILGQGPKLLIQFQNNGVVDDSQLPKDRFSAERLKGVDSTLKIQPAKLEDSAVYLCASSLDGAKNIQYFGAGTRLSVL.

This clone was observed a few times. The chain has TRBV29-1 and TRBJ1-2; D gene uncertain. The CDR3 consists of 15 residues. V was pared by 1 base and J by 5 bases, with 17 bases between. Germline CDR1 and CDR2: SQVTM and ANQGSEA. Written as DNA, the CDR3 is TGCAGCGTTGAAGGATATTGGGCCCCTATTTATGGCTACACCTTC. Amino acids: CSVEGYWAPIYGYTF.

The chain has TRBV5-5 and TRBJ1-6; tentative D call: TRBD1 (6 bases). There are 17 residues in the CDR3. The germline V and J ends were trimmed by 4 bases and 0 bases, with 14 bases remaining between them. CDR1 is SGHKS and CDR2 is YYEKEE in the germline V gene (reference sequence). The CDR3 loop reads CASSRGDTSSYNSPLHF. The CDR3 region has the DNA TGTGCCAGCAGCCGCGGGGACACGAGCTCCTATAATTCACCCCTCCACTTT.

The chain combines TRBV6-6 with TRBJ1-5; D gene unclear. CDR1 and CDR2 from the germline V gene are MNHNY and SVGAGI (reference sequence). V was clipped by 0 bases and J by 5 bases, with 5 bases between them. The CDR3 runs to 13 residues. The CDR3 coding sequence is TGTGCCAGCAGTTACTCATCCGATCAGCCCCAGCATTTT. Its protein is CASSYSSDQPQHF.